The 2 T cell receptor beta chains reported below all come from one sample, sequenced in a study of blood T cell repertoires in COVID-19. Produced via immunoSEQ multiplex PCR; TCRdb's table is partial and in-frame only. The data show around 250,000 clones, around nine tenths seen once. Sample: peripheral blood. The receptor set was obtained from a woman aged 40-49 years who had recovered from COVID-19.

The rearrangement uses TRBV10-3 and TRBJ2-6, with D perhaps matching TRBD1 (5 bases). CDR3 length: 12 amino acids. V lost 4 bases and J 10 bases, leaving 8 bases between the germline ends. Germline CDR1 reads ENHRY; CDR2 reads SYGVKD. The CDR3 DNA follows: TGTGCCATCAGTGGCAGGGAAAACGTCCTGACTTTC. This translates into CAISGRENVLTF.

The chain couples TRBV6-5 to TRBJ2-1; TRBD2 aligns across 8 bases. With 2 bases clipped from V and 2 bases from J, the junction kept 5 bases outside the gene matches. The germline V gene has CDR1 MNHEY and CDR2 SVGAGI. This CDR3 contains 16 residues. This CDR3 is CASSYRSGSAYNEQFF. The CDR3 region has the DNA TGTGCCAGCAGTTACCGGAGCGGGAGTGCCTACAATGAGCAGTTCTTC.